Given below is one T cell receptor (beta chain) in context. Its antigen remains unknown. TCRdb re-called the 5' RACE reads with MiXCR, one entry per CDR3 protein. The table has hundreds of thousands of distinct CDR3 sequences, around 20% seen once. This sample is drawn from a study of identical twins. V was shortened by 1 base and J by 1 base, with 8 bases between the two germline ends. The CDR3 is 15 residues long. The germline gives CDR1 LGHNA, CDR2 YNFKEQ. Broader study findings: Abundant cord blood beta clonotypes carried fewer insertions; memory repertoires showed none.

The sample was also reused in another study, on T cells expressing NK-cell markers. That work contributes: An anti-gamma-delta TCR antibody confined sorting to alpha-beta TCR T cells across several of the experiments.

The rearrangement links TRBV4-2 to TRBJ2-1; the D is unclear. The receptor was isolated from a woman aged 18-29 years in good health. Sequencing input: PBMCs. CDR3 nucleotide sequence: TGTGCCAGCAGCCAAGGGGATCCTTCCTACAATGAGCAGTTCTTC. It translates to CASSQGDPSYNEQFF.